Shown below are 10 T cell receptor beta chains from a single sample sequenced in a study of blood T cells in healthy people across ages. Alongside a J-beta primer mix, a sample-barcoded 5' primer served in a second PCR lasting roughly 7 to 12 cycles. TCRdb recomputed calls from the 5' RACE reads with MiXCR, one row per CDR3 protein. The sample lists hundreds of thousands of distinct CDR3 sequences, about 28% occurring once. Source material: blood. These receptor sequences come from a woman older than 75 in good health.

In this sample, this clonotype turned up many times. V gene TRBV7-9 combines with J gene TRBJ1-4; D perhaps matches TRBD1 (6 bases). Germline-derived CDR1 and CDR2 are SEHNR and FQNEAQ (reference sequence). V lost 5 bases to trimming and J lost 7 bases, with 17 bases between them. The CDR3 contains 15 residues. The CDR3 nucleotides are TGTGCCAGCAGCGGCATACAGGGCCGCCCTGAAAAACTGTTTTTT. Its protein is CASSGIQGRPEKLFF. The full variable domain, completed using reference TRBV7-9 and TRBJ1-4, is DTGVSQNPRHKITKRGQNVTFRCDPISEHNRLYWYRQTLGQGPEFLTYFQNEAQLEKSRLLSDRFSAERPKGSFSTLEIQRTEQGDSAMYLCASSGIQGRPEKLFFGSGTQLSVL.

This clonotype came up many times. The chain couples TRBV9 to TRBJ1-2; a possible D gene is TRBD1 (6 bases). CDR1 is SGDLS and CDR2 is YYNGEE in the germline V gene. V gave up 3 bases and J gave up 6 bases, with 21 bases separating them. There are 16 residues in the CDR3. The CDR3 DNA is TGTGCCAGCAGCGCCGATCCCCAACAGGGTAGTCATGGCTACACCTTC. Its protein is CASSADPQQGSHGYTF.

This clonotype appeared many times. The chain couples TRBV20-1 to TRBJ2-3; D is possibly TRBD1 or TRBD2 (5 bases each). V was cut by 3 bases and J by 5 bases, with 12 bases left in between. The CDR3 is 13 residues long. The germline CDR1 and CDR2 sequences are DFQATT and SNEGSKA (reference sequence). CDR3 nucleotide sequence: TGCAGTGCTAGCTTCAGGGCGGGAGATACGCAGTATTTT. This encodes CSASFRAGDTQYF.

This clonotype was seen ten or more times. The chain recombines TRBV7-2 with TRBJ2-1; D is possibly TRBD1 (5 bases). Trimming took 2 bases from V and 6 from J, leaving 14 bases between them. CDR3 length: 15 amino acids. Germline CDR1 and CDR2: SGHTA and FQGNSA. CDR3 nucleotide sequence: TGTGCCAGCAGCTTACCCTCGACAGCGTTCAATGAGCAGTTCTTC. It yields the protein CASSLPSTAFNEQFF.

There are many counts of this clonotype. The chain is built from TRBV12-3 or TRBV12-4 and TRBJ1-2, with D possibly matching TRBD1 (6 bases). CDR3 length: 12 residues. Trimming took off 5 bases at V and 5 bases at J, with 9 bases between the two ends. DNA of the CDR3: TGTGCCAGCAGTAAACAGGGTTATGGCTACACCTTC. Translation: CASSKQGYGYTF.

This clonotype was observed at least ten times. V is TRBV7-2 and J is TRBJ2-5, with D perhaps assigned TRBD1 or TRBD2 (6 bases each). Germline lookup yields CDR1 SGHTA and CDR2 FQGNSA. The CDR3 length is 14 residues. Between the trimmed V and J ends, which lost 2 bases and 4 bases, there was a span of 11 bases. CDR3: CASSLTGRRETQYF. In DNA form, the CDR3 reads TGTGCCAGCAGCTTAACAGGGAGGAGAGAGACCCAGTACTTC.

In regard to this clonotype: At one boundary the junction diverges from the germline segment, which might be a read error. The genes are TRBV6-6 and TRBJ2-7, with D tentatively TRBD1 or TRBD2 (7 bases each). The DNA end is more similar to TRBJ2-5, so the J call may be wrong. Germline values: CDR1 MNHNY, CDR2 SVGAGI (reference sequence). The CDR3 extends over 13 amino acids. This chain's CDR3 is CTSREGARGTQYF. The CDR3 DNA reads as TGTACCAGCAGGGAGGGGGCGAGGGGGACCCAGTACTTC.

This clonotype came up a few times. One end of the junction does not line up with germline, which may come from a read error. The rearrangement joins TRBV6-5 to TRBJ1-2; D uncertain. The CDR3 covers 14 residues. From germline, CDR1 is MNHEY and CDR2 SVGAGI. The CDR3, as DNA: TGTGCCAGCGGTTACTCGTCAACTAACTATGGCTACACCTTC. This sequence encodes CASGYSSTNYGYTF.

This chain joins TRBV12-3 or TRBV12-4 and TRBJ2-3; 7 bases fit TRBD2. CDR3 length: 15 residues. Germline trimming cut 4 bases from V and 5 bases from J; bases unmatched to any gene: 9. CDR3 loop: CASSSGRARGDTQYF. In DNA, the CDR3 is TGTGCCAGCAGTTCGGGGAGGGCGAGGGGAGATACGCAGTATTTT.

The J gene is TRBJ2-1, the V gene TRBV6-5; 9 bases match TRBD1. Germline assignment: CDR1 MNHEY and CDR2 SVGAGI. This CDR3 contains 15 residues. The V and J ends lost 0 bases and 8 bases, in that order; junction bases with no gene match: 5. CDR3 sequence reads: CASSYSRDRVHEQFF. For the CDR3, the DNA is TGTGCCAGCAGTTACTCGCGGGACAGGGTCCATGAGCAGTTCTTC.